This TCR beta chain is from a study of blood T cells in healthy people across ages. Study observations and caveats: The study lacked donor CMV status, which possibly confounded expanded clonotype changes. The authors considered diversity estimates from one million T cells to be underestimates. Unsorted PBMC material precluded a definitive naive versus antigen-experienced comparison.

The sample holds many counts of this clonotype. Its antigen is unknown. There are 14 residues in the CDR3. Germline-derived CDR1 and CDR2 are LGHNA and YSLEER. Trimming pared 3 bases from V and 0 bases from J, leaving 8 bases between. The authors ran a second PCR of 7 to 11 cycles using a sample-barcoded 5' primer and a J-beta primer mix. TCRdb itself ran the 5' RACE reads through MiXCR, one entry per CDR3 protein. The table has some 550,000 distinct CDR3 sequences, 47% seen once; the top ten hold around 23%. The chain uses TRBV4-3 and TRBJ1-2; D gene uncertain. The origin of this receptor is a man older than 75 in good health. The sequenced material came from blood. CDR3 loop: CASSQAVANYGYTF. The CDR3, as DNA: TGCGCCAGCAGCCAGGCCGTAGCTAACTATGGCTACACCTTC.